This T cell receptor beta chain was sequenced for a study of T cells in Graves' hyperthyroidism and ophthalmopathy. Notes on the study in general: Among thyroid clonotypes expanded above 0.001, most also appeared in blood. From stable hyperthyroidism, ophthalmopathy was separated by a 13 V-J model.

The TCR beta CDR3 regions underwent amplification using RNA transcripts as the source. An initial round of RT-PCR targeting the TCR CDR3 relied on the HTBI primer set. TCRdb used MiXCR to reprocess the multiplex PCR reads, holding one entry per CDR3 protein. The table lists roughly 580,000 distinct CDR3 sequences, about 15% of them singletons. Ten or more counts support this clonotype. Its antigen is not known. The blood was taken when hyperthyroidism was first diagnosed, before any ophthalmopathy symptoms showed up. The V gene lost 4 bases and the J gene lost 5 bases, with 17 bases spanning the gap. Germline CDR1 reads MNHEY; CDR2 reads SMNVEV (reference sequence). This CDR3 region has 15 residues.

Sequencing input: blood. The gene calls are TRBV27 and TRBJ2-5; D remains ambiguous. This TCR was recovered from a woman in her twenties or thirties with Graves' hyperthyroidism that later progressed to Graves' ophthalmopathy. CDR3 loop: CASSSMDVYGETQYF. In DNA form, the CDR3 reads TGTGCCAGCAGTTCTATGGACGTTTATGGGGAGACCCAGTACTTC.